This T cell receptor (beta chain) comes out of a study of cytomegalovirus exposure and HLA in healthy donors. Germline CDR1 and CDR2: LNHDA and SQIVND (reference sequence). CDR3 length: 12 amino acids. Trimming removed 1 base from V and 10 bases from J, with 10 bases in between. This PCR relied on a set of 60 Vbeta primers and 13 Jbeta primers. The repertoire was sequenced with immunoSEQ multiplex PCR; TCRdb's copy has only in-frame clones and lacks some. The sample records over 140,000 clones, approximately 84% being singletons. Sequenced: PBMCs. The TCR sequence derives from a man younger than 40 in good health and CMV-seropositive. V is TRBV19 and J is TRBJ1-1; the D is unclear. The CDR3 DNA is TGTGCCAGTAGTATAGGGGGAGCCCCAGCTTTCTTT. Its translation: CASSIGGAPAFF.